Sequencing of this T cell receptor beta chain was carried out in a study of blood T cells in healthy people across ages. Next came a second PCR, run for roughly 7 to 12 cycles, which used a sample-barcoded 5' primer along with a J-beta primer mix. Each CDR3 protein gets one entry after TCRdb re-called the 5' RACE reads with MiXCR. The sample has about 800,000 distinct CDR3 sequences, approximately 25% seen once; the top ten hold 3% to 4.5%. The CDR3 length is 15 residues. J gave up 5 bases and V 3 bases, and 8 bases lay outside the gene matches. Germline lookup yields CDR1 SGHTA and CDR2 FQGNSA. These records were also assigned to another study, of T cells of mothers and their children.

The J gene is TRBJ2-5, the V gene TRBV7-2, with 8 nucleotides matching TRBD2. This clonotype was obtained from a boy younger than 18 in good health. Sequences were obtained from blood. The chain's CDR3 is CASSFPSGGGETQYF. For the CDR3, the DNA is TGTGCCAGCAGCTTTCCGTCGGGAGGGGGGGAGACCCAGTACTTC.